Listed here is a single T cell receptor beta chain. The data derive from a study of cytomegalovirus exposure and HLA in healthy donors. Use of 60 Vbeta and 13 Jbeta primers characterized the PCR. TCRdb's table, derived via immunoSEQ multiplex PCR, lists solely in-frame clones and lacks some. Of some 150,000 clones detected, about 85% appear once; the ten largest clones hold 3.5%. The CDR3 covers 16 residues. V dropped 2 bases and J dropped 5 bases, with 18 bases sitting between them. CDR1 and CDR2 (germline): MNHNS, SASEGT. This clonotype was obtained from a human donor in good health. The V gene is TRBV6-1, the J gene TRBJ2-5; D might be TRBD2 (7 bases). Sequenced input: PBMCs. The CDR3 spells CASSERAWGGAETQYF. The DNA for the CDR3 is TGTGCCAGCAGTGAAAGGGCCTGGGGGGGGGCCGAGACCCAGTACTTC.